These 21 T cell receptor beta chains were sequenced from one sample in a study of PD-1 blockade in classical Hodgkin lymphoma. Relapse after autologous stem cell transplantation occurred in every patient, and brentuximab vedotin exposure varied. Profiling relied on immunoSEQ multiplex PCR, and the TCRdb table lists in-frame clones only, not all of them. Of tens of thousands of clones listed, 80% to 90% are singletons. The input for sequencing was peripheral blood mononuclear cells (PBMCs), taken at baseline. The receptors were sampled from a human donor with classical Hodgkin lymphoma.

V and J are TRBV30 and TRBJ1-5; 7 bases map to TRBD1. This CDR3 is 15 amino acids long. Trimming at V came to 3 bases and at J to 5 bases, leaving 10 bases not matched to a gene. Looked up from germline, CDR1 is GTSNPN and CDR2 is SVGIG (reference sequence). DNA for the CDR3: TGTGCCTGGAGCTTGGGACAGCCGGCGTATCAGCCCCAGCATTTT. It encodes CAWSLGQPAYQPQHF.

The chain combines TRBV5-1 with TRBJ1-2; a weak D match, TRBD1 (5 bases). CDR3 length: 13 amino acids. Germline values: CDR1 SGHRS, CDR2 YFSETQ. Trimming stripped 0 bases from V and 7 bases from J, with 10 bases between. CDR3 DNA: TGCGCCAGCAGCTTGGATCAGGGACGTGGCTACACCTTC. It yields the protein CASSLDQGRGYTF.

The chain combines TRBV9 with TRBJ1-2; 7 bases match TRBD1. J gave up 7 bases and V 4 bases, and 4 bases lay outside the gene matches. The germline CDR1 and CDR2 sequences are SGDLS and YYNGEE. This CDR3 comprises 12 residues. CDR3 nucleotide sequence: TGTGCCAGCAGCCGACAGGGCGGTGGCTACACCTTC. This translates into CASSRQGGGYTF.

J is TRBJ1-1 and V is TRBV23-1, with unresolved D. TRBV23-1 is classed as an ORF, of uncertain function. Trimming left V 1 base short and J 4 bases short, with 4 bases between. This CDR3 comprises 12 residues. This CDR3 is CASSQFGTEAFF. For the CDR3, the DNA is TGCGCCAGCAGTCAATTTGGCACTGAAGCTTTCTTT.

Points on this clone: Different DNA sequences within this sample yield the same CDR3. This chain joins TRBV19 and TRBJ1-2; D gene uncertain. The CDR3 covers 15 residues. V lost 0 bases and J 8 bases, leaving 16 bases between the germline ends. Germline-derived CDR1 and CDR2 are LNHDA and SQIVND (reference sequence). The CDR3 region has the DNA TGTGCCAGTAGTATAGATCTTCGAGGATTGCGGGGCTACACCTTC. Its translation: CASSIDLRGLRGYTF.

This chain joins TRBV15 and TRBJ2-7; D uncertain. Germline V gene lookup returns CDR1 LNHNV and CDR2 YYDKDF (reference sequence). The CDR3 runs to 16 residues. V dropped 1 base and J dropped 2 bases, with 15 bases sitting between them. The CDR3 DNA reads as TGTGCCACCAGCAGAGGCCTTTCTTTAACCCCCTACGAGCAGTACTTC. Protein product: CATSRGLSLTPYEQYF.

The chain has TRBV4-1 and TRBJ2-1; 8 bases are shared with TRBD2. V shed 8 bases and J 2 bases; nucleotides not matched to a gene: 11. The CDR3 runs to 16 residues. Per germline, CDR1 MGHRA and CDR2 YSYEKL. CDR3 DNA sequence: TGCGCCAGCCGGGGACGGGGGGGCCCCACCTACAATGAGCAGTTCTTC. Residues: CASRGRGGPTYNEQFF.

The chain joins TRBV7-9 to TRBJ1-1; D not resolved. CDR1 and CDR2 (germline): SEHNR, FQNEAQ (reference sequence). V dropped 6 bases and J dropped 5 bases, with 13 bases sitting between them. This CDR3 spans 13 amino acids. The DNA of the CDR3 is TGTGCCAGCAGTCCCCCACAGCGGACTGAAGCTTTCTTT. Translating gives CASSPPQRTEAFF.

The chain couples TRBV30 to TRBJ1-2, with 10 bases identical to TRBD1. The germline gives CDR1 GTSNPN, CDR2 SVGIG (reference sequence). Unmatched junction bases numbered 4, after V lost 0 bases and J lost 6 bases. The CDR3 runs 14 residues. The CDR3 DNA reads TGTGCCTGGAGTGTAAGGACAGGGGGGAATGGCTACACCTTC. Its translation: CAWSVRTGGNGYTF.

The V gene is TRBV4-2, the J gene TRBJ1-3; weak D call: TRBD1 (5 bases). Between the trimmed V and J ends, which lost 0 bases and 6 bases, there was a span of 21 bases. This CDR3 comprises 18 residues. Looked up from germline, CDR1 is LGHNA and CDR2 is YNFKEQ. For the CDR3, the DNA is TGTGCCAGCAGCCAAGAGAGCCCGTTCAGTCAGGGCGAAAACACCATATATTTT. Residues: CASSQESPFSQGENTIYF.

The chain employs TRBV30 and TRBJ1-5; the match to TRBD1 covers 10 bases. Trimming cost V 5 bases and J 5 bases; bases outside gene matches: 3. The CDR3 has 13 amino acids. Germline lookup yields CDR1 GTSNPN and CDR2 SVGIG (reference sequence). CDR3 region: CAWSGTGDQPQHF. The CDR3 coding sequence is TGTGCCTGGTCCGGGACAGGGGATCAGCCCCAGCATTTT.

The gene calls are TRBV20-1 and TRBJ1-1; D remains ambiguous. V dropped 1 base and J dropped 0 bases, with 0 bases sitting between them. The germline V gene has CDR1 DFQATT and CDR2 SNEGSKA (reference sequence). This CDR3 spans 11 amino acids. The CDR3 sequence is CSARVNTEAFF. Here the CDR3 DNA reads TGCAGTGCTAGAGTGAACACTGAAGCTTTCTTT.

The chain recombines TRBV7-6 with TRBJ2-1, with 8 bases lining up with TRBD2. The CDR3 totals 14 residues. Germline lookup yields CDR1 SGHVS and CDR2 FNYEAQ. Trimming at V came to 4 bases and at J to 9 bases, leaving 8 bases not matched to a gene. The CDR3 DNA reads TGTGCCAGCAGCTCGGCGGGGGGACTGGTTGAGCAGTTCTTC. Encoded protein: CASSSAGGLVEQFF.

The chain joins TRBV29-1 to TRBJ1-2; D is ambiguous. The length of the CDR3 is 12 residues. CDR1 is SQVTM, CDR2 ANQGSEA, per germline. V was shortened by 4 bases and J by 2 bases, with 8 bases between the two germline ends. The CDR3 DNA is TGCAGCGTTGGAGTCGACAACTATGGCTACACCTTC. It specifies CSVGVDNYGYTF. Based on the CDR3 plus reference TRBV29-1 and TRBJ1-2, the full variable domain is SAVISQKPSRDICQRGTSLTIQCQVDSQVTMMFWYRQQPGQSLTLIATANQGSEATYESGFVIDKFPISRPNLTFSTLTVSNMSPEDSSIYLCSVGVDNYGYTFGSGTRLTVV.

The V and J genes are TRBV5-1 and TRBJ1-1, with D possibly TRBD1 on 6 matching bases. This CDR3 comprises 13 residues. Trimming removed 1 base from V and 5 bases from J, with 9 bases in between. CDR1 and CDR2 (germline): SGHRS, YFSETQ. This CDR3 reads CASSLQGRTEAFF. CDR3 sequence (DNA): TGCGCCAGCAGCTTGCAGGGGAGGACTGAAGCTTTCTTT.

The chain links TRBV4-1 to TRBJ1-1; D gene ambiguous. Per germline, CDR1 MGHRA and CDR2 YSYEKL. The CDR3 sequence is 15 residues long. V lost 0 bases, J lost 0 bases, and 8 bases lay in between. The CDR3 region is CASSQESSLNTEAFF. The CDR3 bases are TGCGCCAGCAGCCAAGAGTCCAGTTTGAACACTGAAGCTTTCTTT.

This sequence joins TRBV5-5 and TRBJ1-6; no clear D gene. This CDR3 contains 15 residues. Between the trimmed V and J ends, which lost 4 bases and 9 bases, there was a span of 17 bases. Per the germline V gene, CDR1 is SGHKS and CDR2 is YYEKEE (reference sequence). For the CDR3, the DNA is TGTGCCAGCAGCCTCACTCAGAACCCTACTTCACCCCTCCACTTT. This codes for CASSLTQNPTSPLHF.

This chain connects TRBV5-4 to TRBJ2-7, with 10 bases lining up with TRBD1. The CDR3 has 16 residues. With 4 bases clipped from V and 3 bases from J, the junction kept 10 bases outside the gene matches. The germline V gene encodes CDR1 SGHNT and CDR2 YYREEE (reference sequence). CDR3: CASSPPPGQGSYEQYF. In DNA form, the CDR3 reads TGTGCCAGCAGCCCCCCCCCGGGACAGGGGAGCTACGAGCAGTACTTC.

V gene TRBV28 combines with J gene TRBJ1-5, with TRBD1 as a possible D gene (5 bases). The germline gives CDR1 MDHEN, CDR2 SYDVKM. The CDR3 has 16 residues. With 7 bases removed from V and 4 bases from J, the gap between germline ends came to 20 bases. CDR3 DNA: TGTGCCAGCACTCCGTCGGGGCCTCTCTCGAATCAGCCCCAGCATTTT. It translates to CASTPSGPLSNQPQHF.

The V call is TRBV25-1, the J call TRBJ1-2; possible D gene TRBD1, 6 bases. The V gene lost 3 bases and the J gene lost 10 bases, with 18 bases spanning the gap. CDR3 length equals 14 residues. The germline V gene encodes CDR1 MGHDK and CDR2 SYGVNS. CDR3 sequence reads: CASSDPGTSVAYTF. The CDR3 DNA follows: TGTGCCAGCAGTGACCCCGGGACATCAGTCGCCTACACCTTC.

The rearrangement uses TRBV7-8 and TRBJ1-2; D is undetermined. Trimming left V 4 bases short and J 8 bases short, with 20 bases between. The CDR3 runs 15 residues. Per the germline V gene, CDR1 is SGHVS and CDR2 is FQNEAQ. CDR3 region: CASSSRLPSQLGYTF. The CDR3 DNA is TGTGCCAGCAGCTCACGACTTCCGTCCCAGTTAGGCTACACCTTC.